This is a list of T cell receptor beta chains from one sample in a study of CD8+CD57+ T cells in acquired aplastic anemia. TCRdb reprocessed the reads with MiXCR, giving one entry per CDR3 protein. The top ten hold about 86% of the sample, which has around 15,000 distinct CDR3 sequences, over 35% seen once. Sequencing was performed on CD8+CD57+ T cells sorted from PBMCs. The receptors stem from a human donor with aplastic anemia. The CDR3 runs from the conserved cysteine through the conserved F or W. D genes are given only for firm matches. Only some rows state a clone size, as once, few, many or a class for expanded clones.

TRBJ2-7,many,TRBD1,TRBV28,CASSYRGQGAEQYF,TGTGCCAGCAGTTACCGGGGACAGGGGGCCGAGCAGTACTTC
TRBJ2-6,many,.,TRBV5-4,CASNIPGANVLTF,TGTGCCAGCAACATCCCTGGGGCCAACGTCCTGACTTTC
TRBJ1-4,few,.,TRBV2,CASGLDPGEKLFF,TGTGCCAGCGGGCTGGACCCAGGTGAAAAACTGTTTTTT
TRBJ1-1,many,.,TRBV6-6,CASSYGGQLNTEAFF,TGTGCCAGCAGTTACGGGGGACAATTGAACACTGAAGCTTTCTTT
TRBJ2-1,.,.,TRBV2,CASSGSQRYYNEQFF,TGTGCCAGCAGTGGTAGCCAGCGGTACTACAATGAGCAGTTCTTC
TRBJ2-7,.,.,TRBV30,CAWTLGVPYEQYF,TGTGCCTGGACCTTAGGAGTCCCCTACGAGCAGTACTTC
TRBJ1-2,.,TRBD1,TRBV13,CASSLGTGGINYGYTF,TGTGCCAGCAGCTTAGGGACAGGGGGCATCAACTATGGCTACACCTTC
TRBJ2-7,.,TRBD2,TRBV10-3,CASSALGRGGRRYEQYF,TGTGCCAGCAGTGCCCTTGGGCGGGGGGGCCGTCGCTACGAGCAGTACTTC
TRBJ2-6,.,.,TRBV4-2,CASSPEGGSGANVLTF,TGTGCCAGCAGCCCAGAGGGGGGGTCGGGGGCCAACGTCCTGACTTTC
TRBJ2-7,.,.,TRBV7-9,CAGGLQGREQYF,TGTGCCGGGGGATTACAGGGGAGGGAGCAGTACTTC
TRBJ2-2,.,.,TRBV5-1,CASSLGHLNTGELFF,TGCGCCAGCAGCTTGGGACACCTGAACACCGGGGAGCTGTTTTTT
TRBJ2-7,many,.,TRBV20-1,CSARDSTVEQYF,TGCAGTGCTAGAGATTCCACAGTCGAGCAGTACTTC
TRBJ2-3,few,TRBD1,TRBV19,CASGTGVFGTDTQYF,TGTGCCAGTGGGACAGGGGTTTTTGGCACAGATACGCAGTATTTT
TRBJ2-3,few,TRBD2,TRBV19,CATGRLADTQYF,TGTGCCACTGGGAGACTAGCGGATACGCAGTATTTT
TRBJ2-3,few,.,TRBV7-2,CASSLFSTDTQYF,TGTGCCAGCAGCTTATTTAGCACAGATACGCAGTATTTT
TRBJ1-4,many,.,TRBV29-1,CSVAGTAREKLFF,TGCAGCGTAGCTGGGACGGCGCGAGAAAAACTGTTTTTT
TRBJ2-4,.,.,TRBV29-1,CSVEVEENIQYF,TGCAGCGTTGAAGTTGAGGAAAACATTCAGTACTTC
TRBJ1-1,.,.,TRBV10-3,CAISDRVTEAFF,TGTGCCATCAGTGACAGGGTCACTGAAGCTTTCTTT
TRBJ2-3,many,.,TRBV7-9,CASSSSSSSADTQYF,TGTGCCAGCAGCTCTTCTAGCTCGAGTGCGGATACGCAGTATTTT
TRBJ1-2,.,.,TRBV2,CASSDGSYGYTF,TGTGCCAGCAGTGACGGGAGCTATGGCTACACCTTC
TRBJ2-7,many,TRBD1,TRBV12-3/TRBV12-4,CASSLKGQGTYEQYF,TGTGCCAGCAGTTTAAAAGGACAGGGAACCTACGAGCAGTACTTC
TRBJ1-4,many,TRBD1,TRBV11-2,CASRHRGEKLFF,TGTGCCAGCCGCCACAGGGGCGAAAAACTGTTTTTT
TRBJ1-5,.,.,TRBV19,CASSPGPGTTHQPQHF,TGTGCCAGTAGTCCCGGTCCCGGGACAACACATCAGCCCCAGCATTTT
TRBJ2-2,.,.,TRBV5-8,CASSHGHANTGELFF,TGTGCCAGCAGTCATGGACACGCGAACACCGGGGAGCTGTTTTTT
TRBJ2-7,few,.,TRBV10-2,CASSEYGIQYEQYF,TGCGCCAGCAGTGAGTATGGAATACAGTACGAGCAGTACTTC
TRBJ1-6,.,.,TRBV7-9,CASSIEQGPLHF,TGTGCCAGCAGCATAGAACAGGGACCCCTCCACTTT
TRBJ2-3,few,.,TRBV9,CASSPQGTDTQYF,TGTGCCAGCAGCCCCCAAGGCACAGATACGCAGTATTTT
TRBJ1-1,few,.,TRBV20-1,CSASHSADTEAFF,TGCAGTGCTAGTCATTCGGCGGACACTGAAGCTTTCTTT
TRBJ1-1,many,.,TRBV20-1,CSARVPGVNTEAFF,TGCAGTGCTAGAGTCCCGGGGGTGAACACTGAAGCTTTCTTT
TRBJ1-1,.,.,TRBV10-3,CAISESQENTEAFF,TGTGCCATCAGTGAGTCGCAGGAGAACACTGAAGCTTTCTTT
TRBJ2-1,.,TRBD1,TRBV7-3,CASSLQARGSYNEQFF,TGTGCCAGCAGCTTGCAGGCCAGGGGGTCCTACAATGAGCAGTTCTTC
TRBJ1-3,.,.,TRBV6-1,CASSSWADSGNTIYF,TGTGCCAGCTCCTCGTGGGCTGACTCTGGAAACACCATATATTTT
TRBJ2-1,.,.,TRBV2,CASLPHREGEQFF,TGTGCCAGCCTACCACACAGGGAAGGTGAGCAGTTCTTC
TRBJ2-1,.,.,TRBV15,CATSSSRSRDEQFF,TGTGCCACCAGCAGCTCCAGATCCCGGGATGAGCAGTTCTTC
TRBJ1-2,.,TRBD1,TRBV19,CASNTGGVGYTF,TGTGCCAGTAACACAGGGGGCGTTGGCTACACCTTC
TRBJ1-1,few,.,TRBV2,CASTQGRGDTEAFF,TGTGCCAGCACCCAGGGTCGGGGAGACACTGAAGCTTTCTTT
TRBJ2-4,once,.,TRBV2,CASGQEAKNIQYF,TGTGCCAGCGGCCAGGAGGCCAAAAACATTCAGTACTTC
TRBJ2-1,few,TRBD1,TRBV7-8,CASSLHPGQGLNEQFF,TGTGCCAGCAGCTTACATCCGGGACAGGGGTTGAATGAGCAGTTCTTC
TRBJ2-7,.,.,TRBV5-1,CASSLDGAMPYEQYF,TGCGCCAGCAGCTTGGATGGCGCTATGCCCTACGAGCAGTACTTC
TRBJ1-5,.,.,TRBV24-1,CATSDPGEINQPQHF,TGTGCCACCAGTGACCCCGGGGAAATCAATCAGCCCCAGCATTTT
TRBJ2-5,once,.,TRBV11-2,CASSFLGRRAETQYF,TGTGCCAGCAGCTTCCTGGGTAGAAGGGCAGAGACCCAGTACTTC
TRBJ2-2,few,TRBD1,TRBV5-4,CASSSRFGQANTGELFF,TGTGCCAGCAGCTCGCGGTTCGGACAGGCGAACACCGGGGAGCTGTTTTTT
TRBJ2-5,.,.,TRBV29-1,CSVEAPGWRQETQYF,TGCAGCGTTGAAGCCCCAGGGTGGAGACAAGAGACCCAGTACTTC
TRBJ1-6,.,TRBD1,TRBV6-1,CASSESPDRAASPLHF,TGTGCCAGCAGTGAATCGCCGGACAGGGCGGCTTCACCCCTCCACTTT
TRBJ2-1,.,.,TRBV9,CASSLRDPGAF,TGTGCCAGCAGCCTCCGGGACCCGGGTGCCTTC
TRBJ2-7,few,.,TRBV20-1,CSAAHYRTYEQYF,TGCAGTGCTGCCCACTACCGAACCTACGAGCAGTACTTC